This T cell receptor (beta chain) was sequenced in a study of blood T cells in healthy people across ages. The CDR3 length is 13 residues. The V and J ends lost 4 bases and 7 bases, in that order; junction bases with no gene match: 3. Germline loops: CDR1 DFQATT, CDR2 SNEGSKA (reference sequence). The second PCR ran about 6 to 12 cycles with a sample-barcoded 5' primer and J-beta primers. Via MiXCR, TCRdb re-called the 5' RACE reads, giving one row per CDR3 protein. The repertoire has approximately 790,000 distinct CDR3 sequences, around two thirds of them found once; the top ten carry roughly 25%. Sequenced material: blood. This rearrangement joins TRBV20-1 to TRBJ2-1; TRBD2 matches 11 bases. The TCR comes from a man aged 25 to 40 in good health. The DNA for the CDR3 is TGCAGTGCTATTACTAGCGGGGGAAATGAGCAGTTCTTC. Its protein is CSAITSGGNEQFF.